This TCR beta chain was documented in a study of T-cell memory formation after mild COVID-19. TCRdb re-called the 5' RACE reads through MiXCR, storing one row per CDR3 protein. The data hold about 320,000 distinct CDR3 sequences, with roughly an eighth observed a single time. V lost 5 bases, J lost 5 bases, and 13 bases stayed unmatched. The CDR3 loop spans 17 amino acids. Germline values: CDR1 SGHAT, CDR2 FQNNGV. The sequence derives from a man in his late teens or twenties who had mild COVID-19 (a few samples of this study predate the infection). Cell type and time point are not known. The sequenced sample was PBMCs or a T cell subset sorted from them (not recorded which). V and J are TRBV11-2 and TRBJ2-5, with 11 bases identical to TRBD2. DNA of the CDR3: TGTGCCAGCAGCCTAGGGGGACTAGCGGTTTTTAAGGAGACCCAGTACTTC. Residues: CASSLGGLAVFKETQYF.